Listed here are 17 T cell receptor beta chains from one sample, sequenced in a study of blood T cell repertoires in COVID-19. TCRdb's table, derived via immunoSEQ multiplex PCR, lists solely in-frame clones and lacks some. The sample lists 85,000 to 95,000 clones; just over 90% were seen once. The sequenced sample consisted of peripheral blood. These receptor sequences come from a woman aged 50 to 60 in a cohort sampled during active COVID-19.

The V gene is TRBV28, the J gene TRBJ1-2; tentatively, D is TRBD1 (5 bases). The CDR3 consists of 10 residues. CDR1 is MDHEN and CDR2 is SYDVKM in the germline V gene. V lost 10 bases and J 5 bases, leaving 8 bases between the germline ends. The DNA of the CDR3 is TGTGCCATAGGGGCGTATGGCTACACCTTC. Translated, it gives CAIGAYGYTF.

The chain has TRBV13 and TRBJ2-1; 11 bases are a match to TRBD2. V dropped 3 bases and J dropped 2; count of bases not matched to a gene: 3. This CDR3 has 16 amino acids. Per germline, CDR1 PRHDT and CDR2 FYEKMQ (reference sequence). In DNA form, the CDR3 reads TGTGCCAGCAGCTTCCCGGGACTAGCGGCCTACAATGAGCAGTTCTTC. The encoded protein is CASSFPGLAAYNEQFF. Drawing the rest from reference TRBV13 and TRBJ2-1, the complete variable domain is AAGVIQSPRHLIKEKRETATLKCYPIPRHDTVYWYQQGPGQDPQFLISFYEKMQSDKGSIPDRFSAQQFSDYHSELNMSSLELGDSALYFCASSFPGLAAYNEQFFGPGTRLTVL.

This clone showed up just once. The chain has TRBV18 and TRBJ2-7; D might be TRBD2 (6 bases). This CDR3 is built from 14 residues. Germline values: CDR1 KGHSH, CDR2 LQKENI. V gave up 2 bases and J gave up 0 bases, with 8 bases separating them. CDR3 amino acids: CASSPGGASYEQYF. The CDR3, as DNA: TGTGCCAGCTCACCAGGAGGGGCCTCCTACGAGCAGTACTTC.

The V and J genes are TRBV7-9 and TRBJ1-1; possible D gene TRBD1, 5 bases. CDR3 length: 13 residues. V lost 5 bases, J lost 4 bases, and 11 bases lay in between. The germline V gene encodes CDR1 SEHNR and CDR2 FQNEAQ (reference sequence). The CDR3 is CASSRTPLTEAFF. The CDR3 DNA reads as TGTGCCAGCAGCCGGACACCCCTCACTGAAGCTTTCTTT.

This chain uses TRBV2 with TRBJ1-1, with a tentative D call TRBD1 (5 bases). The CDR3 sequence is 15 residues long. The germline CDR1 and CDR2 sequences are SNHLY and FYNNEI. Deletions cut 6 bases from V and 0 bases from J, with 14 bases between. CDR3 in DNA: TGTGCCAGCAGGGGGCAGGACGGAATGAACACTGAAGCTTTCTTT. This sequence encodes CASRGQDGMNTEAFF.

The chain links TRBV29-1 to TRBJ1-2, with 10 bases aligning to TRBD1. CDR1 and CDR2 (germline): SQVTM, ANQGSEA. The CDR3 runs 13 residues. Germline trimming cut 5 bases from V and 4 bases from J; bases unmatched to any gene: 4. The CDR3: CSVLGQGFYGYTF. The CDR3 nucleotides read TGCAGCGTTCTGGGACAGGGGTTCTATGGCTACACCTTC.

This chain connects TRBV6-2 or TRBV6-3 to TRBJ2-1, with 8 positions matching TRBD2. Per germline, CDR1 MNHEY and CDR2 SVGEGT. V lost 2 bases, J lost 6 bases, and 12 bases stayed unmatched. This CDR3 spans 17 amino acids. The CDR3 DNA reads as TGTGCCAGCAGTTACCCCCCGGAACTAGCGGCTTTCAATGAGCAGTTCTTC. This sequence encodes CASSYPPELAAFNEQFF.

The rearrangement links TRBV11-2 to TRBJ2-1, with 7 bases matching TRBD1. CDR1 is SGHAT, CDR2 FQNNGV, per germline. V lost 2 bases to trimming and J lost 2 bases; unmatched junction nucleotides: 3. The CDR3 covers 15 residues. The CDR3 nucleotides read TGTGCCAGCAGCTTATCGGGACAGACCTACAATGAGCAGTTCTTC. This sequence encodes CASSLSGQTYNEQFF.

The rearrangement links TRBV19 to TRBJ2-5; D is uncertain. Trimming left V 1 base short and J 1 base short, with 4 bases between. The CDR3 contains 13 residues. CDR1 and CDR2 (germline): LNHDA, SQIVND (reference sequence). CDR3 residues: CASSIGGQETQYF. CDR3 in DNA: TGTGCCAGTAGTATAGGAGGCCAAGAGACCCAGTACTTC. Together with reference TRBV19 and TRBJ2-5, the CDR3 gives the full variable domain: DGGITQSPKYLFRKEGQNVTLSCEQNLNHDAMYWYRQDPGQGLRLIYYSQIVNDFQKGDIAEGYSVSREKKESFPLTVTSAQKNPTAFYLCASSIGGQETQYFGPGTRLLVL.

CDR3 sequence (DNA): TGTGCCAGTAGTACCCCGGGGACACCTCGTAATGAAAAACTGTTTTTT. As protein: CASSTPGTPRNEKLFF. V is TRBV19 and J is TRBJ1-4, with a weak D call TRBD1 (6 bases). The CDR3 sequence is 16 residues long. CDR1 LNHDA and CDR2 SQIVND come from the germline V gene (reference sequence). V gave up 4 bases and J gave up 4 bases, with 16 bases separating them.

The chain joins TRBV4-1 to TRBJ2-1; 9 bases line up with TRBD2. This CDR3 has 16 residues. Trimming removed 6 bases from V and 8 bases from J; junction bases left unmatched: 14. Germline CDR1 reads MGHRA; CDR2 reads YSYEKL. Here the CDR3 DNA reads TGCGCCAGCAGTCACAACCCGGGACTAGCAGGGGATGAGCAGTTCTTC. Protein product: CASSHNPGLAGDEQFF.

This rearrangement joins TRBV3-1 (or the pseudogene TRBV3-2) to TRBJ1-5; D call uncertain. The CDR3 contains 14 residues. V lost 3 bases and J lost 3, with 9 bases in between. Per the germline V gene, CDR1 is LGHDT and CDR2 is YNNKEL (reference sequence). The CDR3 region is CASSQQEANQPQHF. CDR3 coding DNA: TGTGCCAGCAGCCAGCAAGAGGCCAATCAGCCCCAGCATTTT.

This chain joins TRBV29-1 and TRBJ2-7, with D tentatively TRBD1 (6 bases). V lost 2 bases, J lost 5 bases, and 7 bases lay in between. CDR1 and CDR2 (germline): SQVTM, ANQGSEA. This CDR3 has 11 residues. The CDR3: CSVEHRDEQYF. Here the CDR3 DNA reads TGCAGCGTTGAACACAGGGACGAGCAGTACTTC.

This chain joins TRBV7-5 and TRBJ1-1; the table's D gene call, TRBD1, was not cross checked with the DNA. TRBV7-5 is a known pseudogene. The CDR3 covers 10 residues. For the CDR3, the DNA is TGTGCAGTTCAGGGAACTGAAGCTTTCTTT. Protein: CAVQGTEAFF.

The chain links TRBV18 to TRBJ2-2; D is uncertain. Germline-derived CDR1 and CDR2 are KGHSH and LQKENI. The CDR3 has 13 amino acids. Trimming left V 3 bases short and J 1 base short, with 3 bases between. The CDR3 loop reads CASSPQNTGELFF. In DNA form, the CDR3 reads TGTGCCAGCTCACCCCAGAACACCGGGGAGCTGTTTTTT.

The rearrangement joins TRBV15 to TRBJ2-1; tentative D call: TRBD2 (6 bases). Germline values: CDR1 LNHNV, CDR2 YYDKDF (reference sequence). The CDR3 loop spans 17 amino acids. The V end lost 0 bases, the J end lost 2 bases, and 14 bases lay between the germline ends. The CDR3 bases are TGTGCCACCAGCAGAGATCGGGGCGGGGAGGCCTACAATGAGCAGTTCTTC. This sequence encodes CATSRDRGGEAYNEQFF.

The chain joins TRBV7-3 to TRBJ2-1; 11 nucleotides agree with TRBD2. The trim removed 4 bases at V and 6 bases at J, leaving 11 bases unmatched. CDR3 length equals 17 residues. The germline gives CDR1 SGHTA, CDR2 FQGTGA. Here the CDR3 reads CASSSLPGLAEINEQFF. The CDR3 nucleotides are TGTGCCAGCAGCTCCCTACCGGGACTAGCGGAAATCAATGAGCAGTTCTTC.